This T cell receptor (beta chain) was obtained from a study of blood T cell repertoires in COVID-19. Study-level background: The United States, Italy and Spain were the sources of the acute and convalescent COVID-19 samples. The cDNA or gDNA used as material had been derived from T cells, B-cell-depleted T cells, or PBMCs.

Original processing notes: Researchers report that nucleated cell counts were estimated from reference gene primer amplification. The repertoire was sequenced with immunoSEQ multiplex PCR; TCRdb's copy has only in-frame clones and lacks some. V, J and clone size were drawn from that table, and D and trimming were deduced from the DNA. This sample yields some 90,000 clones, of which 75% to 85% are seen a single time; 15% to 20% belongs to the top ten. CDR1 is MDHEN, CDR2 SYDVKM, per germline. Trimming shortened V by 8 bases and J by 1 base, and 11 bases separated the two germline ends. CDR3 size: 13 residues.

This sequence was found in a human donor in a cohort sampled during active COVID-19. The sample was peripheral blood. V usage is TRBV28 and J usage is TRBJ1-1, with D uncertain. CDR3 protein: CASYVNRNTEAFF. CDR3 nucleotide sequence: TGTGCCAGCTACGTTAACAGGAACACTGAAGCTTTCTTT.